These 4 T cell receptor beta chains share one sample of origin, sequenced in a study of T cell repertoires in cytomegalovirus infection. MiXCR was run by TCRdb on the reads, yielding one entry per CDR3 protein. The sample shows 250,000 to 300,000 distinct CDR3 sequences, roughly a fifth of them seen only once. Antigens for these TCRs are unknown. Sequences were derived from cultured PBMCs, sampled from culture after CMV antigen stimulation. These receptors were taken from a human donor in good health (CMV status not recorded). Some clones in this sample may be carry-over from other donors' samples.

J is TRBJ2-3 and V is TRBV27, with 9 bases aligning to TRBD2. The CDR3 consists of 16 residues. J gave up 2 bases and V 3 bases, and 6 bases lay outside the gene matches. Germline assignment: CDR1 MNHEY and CDR2 SMNVEV (reference sequence). The CDR3, as DNA: TGTGCCAGCAGTTTGGCCCGGACTAGCGCCACAGATACGCAGTATTTT. Its protein is CASSLARTSATDTQYF.

This clonotype was found many times. V and J are TRBV7-2 and TRBJ1-3; D is possibly TRBD1 (5 bases). Deletions cut 2 bases from V and 4 bases from J, with 9 bases between. Per the germline V gene, CDR1 is SGHTA and CDR2 is FQGNSA. This CDR3 contains 14 residues. The CDR3 sequence is CASSLLGAGNTIYF. The CDR3 DNA reads as TGTGCCAGCAGCTTATTAGGGGCCGGAAACACCATATATTTT. The full variable domain, its missing parts supplied by reference TRBV7-2 and TRBJ1-3, is GAGVSQSPSNKVTEKGKDVELRCDPISGHTALYWYRQSLGQGLEFLIYFQGNSAPDKSGLPSDRFSAERTGGSVSTLTIQRTQQEDSAVYLCASSLLGAGNTIYFGEGSWLTVV.

The V and J genes are TRBV4-3 and TRBJ2-3; D is unclear. CDR3 length: 14 amino acids. Germline V lookup: CDR1 LGHNA, CDR2 YSLEER. V was shortened by 0 bases and J by 5 bases, with 9 bases between the two germline ends. Here the CDR3 reads CASSQDMLQDTQYF. CDR3 DNA: TGCGCCAGCAGCCAAGATATGTTGCAAGATACGCAGTATTTT.

This sequence joins TRBV6-5 and TRBJ2-7; TRBD2 might be the D (6 bases). The CDR3 loop spans 15 amino acids. Germline CDR1 is MNHEY and CDR2 is SVGAGI. Trimming took off 6 bases at V and 4 bases at J, with 19 bases between the two ends. The CDR3 region is CASSLGRGIFYEQYV. The CDR3 region has the DNA TGTGCCAGCAGCCTAGGCCGCGGGATTTTTTACGAGCAGTACGTC.